This T cell receptor (beta chain) was documented in a study of blood T cell repertoires in COVID-19. Study in general: Whether acute or convalescent, the COVID-19 samples came from the United States, Italy and Spain. PBMCs, B-cell-depleted T cells, or T cells provided the cDNA or gDNA that made up the material.

Germline V gene data show CDR1 as SGHRS and CDR2 as YFSETQ. The CDR3 is made up of 15 amino acids. The J segment lost 6 bases and the V segment lost 0 bases, leaving 5 bases of the junction unmatched. The repertoire was sequenced with immunoSEQ multiplex PCR; TCRdb's copy has only in-frame clones and lacks some. The repertoire holds over 100,000 clones, with approximately 87% as singletons. The sample consisted of peripheral blood. The TCR was taken from a woman in her sixties with acute or convalescent COVID-19. The genes are TRBV5-1 and TRBJ1-2; 10 bases agree with TRBD1. The CDR3 sequence: CASSLGQGAFDGYTF. The CDR3, as DNA: TGCGCCAGCAGCTTGGGACAGGGGGCATTCGATGGCTACACCTTC.